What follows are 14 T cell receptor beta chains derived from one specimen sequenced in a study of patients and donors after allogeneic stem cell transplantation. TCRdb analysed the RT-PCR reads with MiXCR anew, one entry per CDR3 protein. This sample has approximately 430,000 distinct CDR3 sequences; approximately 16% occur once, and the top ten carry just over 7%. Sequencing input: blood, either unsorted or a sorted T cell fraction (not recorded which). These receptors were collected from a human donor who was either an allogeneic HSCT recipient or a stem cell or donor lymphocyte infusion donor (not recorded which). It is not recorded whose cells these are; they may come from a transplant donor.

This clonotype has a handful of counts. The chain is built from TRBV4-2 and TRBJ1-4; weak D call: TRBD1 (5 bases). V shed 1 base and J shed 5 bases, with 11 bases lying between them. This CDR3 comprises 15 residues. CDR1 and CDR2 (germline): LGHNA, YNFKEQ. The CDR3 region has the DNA TGTGCCAGCAGCCAAGTCGGGACCAAGAATGAAAAACTGTTTTTT. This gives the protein CASSQVGTKNEKLFF.

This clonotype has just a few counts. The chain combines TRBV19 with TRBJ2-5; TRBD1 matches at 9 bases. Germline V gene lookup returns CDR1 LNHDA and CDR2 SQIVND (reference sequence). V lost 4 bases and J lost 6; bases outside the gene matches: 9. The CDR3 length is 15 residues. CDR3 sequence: CASSNSGTGIKTQYF. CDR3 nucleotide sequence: TGTGCCAGTAGTAACTCCGGGACAGGGATCAAGACCCAGTACTTC.

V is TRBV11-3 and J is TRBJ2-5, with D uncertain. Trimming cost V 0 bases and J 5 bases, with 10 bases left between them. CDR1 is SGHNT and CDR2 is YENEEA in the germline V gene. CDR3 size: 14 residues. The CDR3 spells CASSLEAAEETQYF. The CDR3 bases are TGTGCCAGCAGCTTAGAGGCTGCGGAGGAGACCCAGTACTTC.

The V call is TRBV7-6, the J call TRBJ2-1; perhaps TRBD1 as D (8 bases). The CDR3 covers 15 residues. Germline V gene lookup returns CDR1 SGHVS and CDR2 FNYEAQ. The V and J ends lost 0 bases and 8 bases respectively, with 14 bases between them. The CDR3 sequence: CASSLATGGGYEQFF. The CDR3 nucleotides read TGTGCCAGCAGCTTAGCAACAGGGGGAGGGTATGAGCAGTTCTTC.

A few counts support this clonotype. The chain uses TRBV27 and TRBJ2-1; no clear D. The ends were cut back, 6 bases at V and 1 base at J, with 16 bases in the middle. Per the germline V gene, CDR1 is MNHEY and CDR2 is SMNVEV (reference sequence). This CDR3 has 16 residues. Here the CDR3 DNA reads TGTGCCAGCAGACAAGGAGCCGGTCCGTCCTACAATGAGCAGTTCTTC. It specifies CASRQGAGPSYNEQFF.

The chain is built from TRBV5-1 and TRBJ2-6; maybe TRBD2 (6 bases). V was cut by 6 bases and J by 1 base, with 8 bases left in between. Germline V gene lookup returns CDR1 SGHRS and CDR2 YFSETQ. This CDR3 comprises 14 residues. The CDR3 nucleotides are TGCGCCAGCACGCGGGAATCTGGGGCCAACGTCCTGACTTTC. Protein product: CASTRESGANVLTF.

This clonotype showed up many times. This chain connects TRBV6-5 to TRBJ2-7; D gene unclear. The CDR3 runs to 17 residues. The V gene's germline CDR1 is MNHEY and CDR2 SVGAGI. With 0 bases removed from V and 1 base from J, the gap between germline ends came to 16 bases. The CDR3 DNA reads TGTGCCAGCAGTTACTCCATTACGCTTTTCGGGTCCTACGAGCAGTACTTC. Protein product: CASSYSITLFGSYEQYF.

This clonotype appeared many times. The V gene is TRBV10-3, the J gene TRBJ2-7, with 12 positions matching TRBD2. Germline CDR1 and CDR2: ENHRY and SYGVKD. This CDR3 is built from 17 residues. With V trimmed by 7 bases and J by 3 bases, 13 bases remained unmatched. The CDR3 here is CAIMPSSGRASHYEQYF. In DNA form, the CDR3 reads TGTGCCATCATGCCTTCTAGCGGGAGGGCCTCTCACTACGAGCAGTACTTC.

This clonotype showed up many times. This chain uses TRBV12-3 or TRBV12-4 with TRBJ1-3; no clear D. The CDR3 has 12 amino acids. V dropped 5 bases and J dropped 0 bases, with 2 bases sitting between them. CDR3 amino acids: CASSPSGNTIYF. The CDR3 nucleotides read TGTGCCAGCAGTCCCTCTGGAAACACCATATATTTT.

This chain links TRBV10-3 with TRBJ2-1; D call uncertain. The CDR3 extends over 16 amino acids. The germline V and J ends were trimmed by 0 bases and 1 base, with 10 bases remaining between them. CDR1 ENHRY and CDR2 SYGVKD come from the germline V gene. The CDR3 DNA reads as TGTGCCATCAGTGAGTCGAGCATTAGGTCCTACAATGAGCAGTTCTTC. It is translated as CAISESSIRSYNEQFF.

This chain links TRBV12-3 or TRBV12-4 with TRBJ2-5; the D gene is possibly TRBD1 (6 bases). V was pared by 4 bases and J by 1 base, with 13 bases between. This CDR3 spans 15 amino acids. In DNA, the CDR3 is TGTGCCAGCAGTTCAAAAACAGGGATCCAAGAGACCCAGTACTTC. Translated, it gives CASSSKTGIQETQYF.

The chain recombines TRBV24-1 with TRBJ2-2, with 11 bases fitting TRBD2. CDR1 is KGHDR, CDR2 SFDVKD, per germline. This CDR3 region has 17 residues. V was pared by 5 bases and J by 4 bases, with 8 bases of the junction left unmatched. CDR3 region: CATSVPPGLAATGELFF. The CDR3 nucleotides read TGTGCCACCAGTGTTCCTCCGGGACTAGCGGCCACCGGGGAGCTGTTTTTT.

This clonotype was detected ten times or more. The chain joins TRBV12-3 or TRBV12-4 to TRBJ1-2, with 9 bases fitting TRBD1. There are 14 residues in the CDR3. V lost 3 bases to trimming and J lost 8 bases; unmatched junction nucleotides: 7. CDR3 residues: CASSFPGQGRGYTF. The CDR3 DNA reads TGTGCCAGCAGTTTCCCGGGACAGGGTCGCGGCTACACCTTC.

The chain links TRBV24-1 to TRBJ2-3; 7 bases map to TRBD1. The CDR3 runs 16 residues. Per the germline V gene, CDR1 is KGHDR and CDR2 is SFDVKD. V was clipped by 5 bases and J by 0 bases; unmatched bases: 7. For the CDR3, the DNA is TGTGCCACCAGTGGGTACCGGGACAGTAGCACAGATACGCAGTATTTT. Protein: CATSGYRDSSTDTQYF.